These 9 T cell receptor beta chains share one sample of origin, sequenced in a study of shared clonotypes between healthy human individuals. Naive CD8 cells were CD45RO-negative, positively selected for CCR7, excluding terminally differentiated effector memory CD45RA+ cells. Clones were sequenced by immunoSEQ multiplex PCR, and TCRdb holds only the in-frame ones, with some missing. The sample yields some 2,100,000 clones, just over 90% seen once. The sequencing input was naive CD8+ T cells from PBMCs. All receptors come from a young man in good health. Some clones in this sample may be carry-over from other donors' samples.

The chain recombines TRBV4-3 with TRBJ2-1; TRBD1 matches 9 bases. There are 15 residues in the CDR3. The germline V gene has CDR1 LGHNA and CDR2 YSLEER. V lost 0 bases, J lost 8 bases, and 5 bases stayed unmatched. CDR3 amino acids: CASSQDAGQGYEQFF. CDR3 nucleotides: TGCGCCAGCAGCCAAGATGCGGGACAGGGTTATGAGCAGTTCTTC.

As to this clone: This CDR3 is also generated by other DNA sequences in the sample. CDR3 sequence reads: CASSLEEQPQHF. The CDR3 region has the DNA TGTGCCAGCAGCTTAGAAGAACAGCCCCAGCATTTT. The chain couples TRBV7-9 to TRBJ1-5; D ambiguous. CDR1 and CDR2 from the germline V gene are SEHNR and FQNEAQ (reference sequence). V gave up 1 base and J gave up 7 bases, with 5 bases separating them. The CDR3 has 12 amino acids.

This chain links TRBV6-1 with TRBJ2-7; 11 nucleotides agree with TRBD2. The germline gives CDR1 MNHNS, CDR2 SASEGT. Trimming cost V 3 bases and J 6 bases; bases outside gene matches: 4. There are 14 residues in the CDR3. CDR3 nucleotide sequence: TGTGCCAGCAGTGACTATAGCGGGAGGGCCGAGCAGTACTTC. This codes for CASSDYSGRAEQYF.

V is TRBV28 and J is TRBJ2-1; 8 nucleotides match TRBD2. CDR1 is MDHEN and CDR2 is SYDVKM in the germline V gene. V shed 3 bases, J shed 6 bases, and the junction held 13 bases outside the gene matches. The CDR3 length is 17 residues. The CDR3 loop reads CASSLPGTRSDLNEQFF. DNA for the CDR3: TGTGCCAGCAGTTTGCCCGGGACTAGGTCGGATCTCAATGAGCAGTTCTTC. Filled out from reference TRBV28 and TRBJ2-1, the complete variable domain reads DVKVTQSSRYLVKRTGEKVFLECVQDMDHENMFWYRQDPGLGLRLIYFSYDVKMKEKGDIPEGYSVSREKKERFSLILESASTNQTSMYLCASSLPGTRSDLNEQFFGPGTRLTVL.

The chain links TRBV7-2 to TRBJ2-7; D gene unclear. This CDR3 spans 13 amino acids. Trimming removed 5 bases from V and 4 bases from J, with 12 bases in between. CDR1 is SGHTA, CDR2 FQGNSA, per germline. Here the CDR3 reads CASSPPRWYEQYF. The CDR3 DNA reads TGTGCCAGCAGCCCTCCCCGCTGGTACGAGCAGTACTTC.

CDR3 bases: TGCGCCAGCAGCTTGGCGCAGGGGGCCGGACGTTTCCCCTACGAGCAGTACTTC. Protein sequence: CASSLAQGAGRFPYEQYF. The chain couples TRBV5-1 to TRBJ2-7; 8 bases map to TRBD1. Germline CDR1 is SGHRS and CDR2 is YFSETQ. The CDR3 extends over 18 amino acids. After removal of 0 bases from V and 2 bases from J, the junction contained 13 bases not matched to a gene.

The chain joins TRBV7-3 to TRBJ2-1; D perhaps matches TRBD2 (6 bases). V was clipped by 1 base and J by 5 bases, with 15 bases between them. This CDR3 is 16 amino acids long. CDR1 SGHTA and CDR2 FQGTGA come from the germline V gene. The CDR3 coding sequence is TGTGCCAGCAGCTTAAGATTAGCGGCCCCCGACAATGAGCAGTTCTTC. Translated: CASSLRLAAPDNEQFF.

The chain employs TRBV10-2 and TRBJ1-1; maybe TRBD1 (6 bases). The CDR3 has 13 amino acids. Deletions cut 10 bases from V and 3 bases from J, with 15 bases between. Germline V CDR1 and CDR2: WSHSY, SAAADI. The DNA for the CDR3 is TGCGCCACCCAGGGGCTTATCGACACTGAAGCTTTCTTT. This codes for CATQGLIDTEAFF.

The chain recombines TRBV5-4 with TRBJ2-7; D possibly corresponds to TRBD2 (5 bases). The CDR3 extends over 13 amino acids. Looked up from germline, CDR1 is SGHNT and CDR2 is YYREEE (reference sequence). V lost 4 bases and J 4 bases, leaving 12 bases between the germline ends. The CDR3, as DNA: TGTGCCAGCAGCCGGGGTCTTATTTACGAGCAGTACTTC. Its translation is CASSRGLIYEQYF. Combining the CDR3 with reference TRBV5-4 and TRBJ2-7 gives the whole variable domain ETGVTQSPTHLIKTRGQQVTLRCSSQSGHNTVSWYQQALGQGPQFIFQYYREEENGRGNFPPRFSGLQFPNYSSELNVNALELDDSALYLCASSRGLIYEQYFGPGTRLTVT.